This T cell receptor (beta chain) was documented in a study of T cell responses to AZD1222 COVID-19 vaccine. Broader study findings: Breadth and depth of Spike-specific TCRs rose after two AZD1222 doses. Repertoire sampling was restricted to post-peak T cell response timepoints.

The ends lost 4 bases at V and 4 bases at J; junction bases unmatched: 5. The length of the CDR3 is 14 residues. The germline V gene has CDR1 SGHNT and CDR2 YYREEE (reference sequence). Remarks on this clone: Its antigen is undetermined.

The assay was immunoSEQ multiplex PCR, and TCRdb's table has in-frame clones only and misses some. The sample includes under 200,000 clones, 90% to 95% of them seen just once. Sequenced material: peripheral blood, taken 28 days after the second dose of the MenACWY control vaccine. The source is an adult who received the MenACWY meningococcal vaccine as a control. The chain links TRBV5-4 to TRBJ1-5; 7 bases fit TRBD1. CDR3 coding DNA: TGTGCCAGCAGCCAAGACAGGGAAAATCAGCCCCAGCATTTT. Translation: CASSQDRENQPQHF.